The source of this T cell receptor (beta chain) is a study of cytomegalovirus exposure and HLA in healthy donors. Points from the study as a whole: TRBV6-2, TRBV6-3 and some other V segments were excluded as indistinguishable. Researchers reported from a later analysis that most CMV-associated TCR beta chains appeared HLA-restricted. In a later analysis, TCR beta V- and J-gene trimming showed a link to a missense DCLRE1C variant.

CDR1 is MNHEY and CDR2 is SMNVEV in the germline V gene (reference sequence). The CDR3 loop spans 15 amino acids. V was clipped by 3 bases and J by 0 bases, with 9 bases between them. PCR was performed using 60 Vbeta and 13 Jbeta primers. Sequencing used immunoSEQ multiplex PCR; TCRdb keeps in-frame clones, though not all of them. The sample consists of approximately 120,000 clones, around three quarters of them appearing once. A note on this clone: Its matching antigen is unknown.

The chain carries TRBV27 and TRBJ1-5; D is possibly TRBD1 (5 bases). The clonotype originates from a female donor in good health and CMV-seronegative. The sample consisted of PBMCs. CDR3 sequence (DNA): TGTGCCAGCAGTTTTCAGGGATATAGCAATCAGCCCCAGCATTTT. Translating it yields CASSFQGYSNQPQHF.